The clone carrying this TCR beta chain has more than one count but fewer than ten. Per the original data handling: Scientists estimated how many nucleated cells there were by amplifying reference gene primers. Using immunoSEQ multiplex PCR, the repertoire was profiled, and TCRdb retains in-frame clones only, with some absent. The DNA was the basis for D and trimming; V, J and clone size are from that table. Of 250,000 to 350,000 clones in the sample, 89% were seen once. These data originate in a study of blood T cell repertoires in COVID-19. Study as a whole: The study drew acute and convalescent COVID-19 samples from the United States, Italy and Spain. T cells, B-cell-depleted T cells, or PBMCs supplied cDNA or gDNA.

CDR3 length equals 14 residues. Germline assignment: CDR1 MRHNA and CDR2 SNTAGT. Trimming shortened V by 9 bases and J by 3 bases, and 17 bases separated the two germline ends. The chain joins TRBV6-4 to TRBJ1-1; D is unclear. The sample consisted of peripheral blood. The clonotype originates from a woman aged 55-69 years with acute or convalescent COVID-19. The chain's CDR3 is CARRSEDSDTEAFF. CDR3 nucleotide sequence: TGTGCCAGACGGAGCGAGGATTCGGACACTGAAGCTTTCTTT.